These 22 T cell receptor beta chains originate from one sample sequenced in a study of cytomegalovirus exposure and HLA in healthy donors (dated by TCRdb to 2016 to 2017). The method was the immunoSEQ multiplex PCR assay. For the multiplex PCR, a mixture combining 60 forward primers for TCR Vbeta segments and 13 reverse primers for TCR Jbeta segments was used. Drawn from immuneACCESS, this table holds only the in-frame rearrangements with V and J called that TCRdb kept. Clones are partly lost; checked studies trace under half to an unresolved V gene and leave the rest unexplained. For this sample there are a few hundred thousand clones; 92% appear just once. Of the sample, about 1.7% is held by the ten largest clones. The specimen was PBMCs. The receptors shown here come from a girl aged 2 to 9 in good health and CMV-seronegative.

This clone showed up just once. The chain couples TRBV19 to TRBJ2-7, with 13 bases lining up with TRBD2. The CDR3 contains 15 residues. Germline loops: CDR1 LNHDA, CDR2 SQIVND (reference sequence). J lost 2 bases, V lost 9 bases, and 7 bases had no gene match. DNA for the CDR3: TGTGCCAGCAGACTAGCGGGAGGCCGTACCTACGAGCAGTACTTC. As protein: CASRLAGGRTYEQYF.

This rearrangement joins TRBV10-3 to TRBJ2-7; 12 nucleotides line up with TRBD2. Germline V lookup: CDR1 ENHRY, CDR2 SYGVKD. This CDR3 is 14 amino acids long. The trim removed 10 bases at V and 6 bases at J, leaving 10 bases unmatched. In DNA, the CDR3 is TGTGCCACCGAACTAGCGGGAGGTGTATCCGAGCAGTACTTC. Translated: CATELAGGVSEQYF.

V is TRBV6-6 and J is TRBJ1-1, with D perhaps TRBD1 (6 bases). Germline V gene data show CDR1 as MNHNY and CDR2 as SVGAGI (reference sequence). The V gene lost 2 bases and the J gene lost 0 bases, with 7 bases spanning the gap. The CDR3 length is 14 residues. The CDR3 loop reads CASSYQGLNTEAFF. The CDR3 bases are TGTGCCAGCAGTTACCAGGGGTTGAACACTGAAGCTTTCTTT.

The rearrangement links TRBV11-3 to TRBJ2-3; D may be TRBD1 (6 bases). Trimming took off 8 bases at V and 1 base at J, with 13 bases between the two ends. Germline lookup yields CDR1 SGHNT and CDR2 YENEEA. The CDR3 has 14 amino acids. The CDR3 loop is CASARGGGTDTQYF. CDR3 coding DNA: TGTGCCAGCGCCAGGGGTGGGGGCACAGATACGCAGTATTTT.

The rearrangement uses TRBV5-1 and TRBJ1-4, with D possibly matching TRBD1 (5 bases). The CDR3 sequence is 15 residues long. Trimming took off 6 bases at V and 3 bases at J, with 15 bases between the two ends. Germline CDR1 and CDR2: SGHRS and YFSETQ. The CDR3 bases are TGCGCCAGCACCTCTTGGGGGGAGGCTAATGAAAAACTGTTTTTT. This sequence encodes CASTSWGEANEKLFF.

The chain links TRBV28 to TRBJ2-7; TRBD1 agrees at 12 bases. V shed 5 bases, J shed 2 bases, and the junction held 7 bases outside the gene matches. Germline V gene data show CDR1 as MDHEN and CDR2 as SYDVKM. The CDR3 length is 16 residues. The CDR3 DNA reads TGTGCCAGCAGTCCACCGGGACAGGGGGCCCCCTACGAGCAGTACTTC. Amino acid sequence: CASSPPGQGAPYEQYF. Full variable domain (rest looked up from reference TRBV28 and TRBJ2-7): DVKVTQSSRYLVKRTGEKVFLECVQDMDHENMFWYRQDPGLGLRLIYFSYDVKMKEKGDIPEGYSVSREKKERFSLILESASTNQTSMYLCASSPPGQGAPYEQYFGPGTRLTVT.

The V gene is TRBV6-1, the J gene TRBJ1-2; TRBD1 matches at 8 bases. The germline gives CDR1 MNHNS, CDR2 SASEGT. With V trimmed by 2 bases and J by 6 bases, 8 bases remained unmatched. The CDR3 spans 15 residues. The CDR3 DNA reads TGTGCCAGCAGTGAAACGGACAGGGTCCGAGATGGCTACACCTTC. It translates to CASSETDRVRDGYTF.

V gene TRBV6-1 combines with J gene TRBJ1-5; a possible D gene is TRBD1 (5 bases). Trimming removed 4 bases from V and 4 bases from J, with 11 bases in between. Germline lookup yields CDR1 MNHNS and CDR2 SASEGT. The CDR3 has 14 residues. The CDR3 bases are TGTGCCAGCAGTGCGACAGTGACAAATCAGCCCCAGCATTTT. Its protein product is CASSATVTNQPQHF.

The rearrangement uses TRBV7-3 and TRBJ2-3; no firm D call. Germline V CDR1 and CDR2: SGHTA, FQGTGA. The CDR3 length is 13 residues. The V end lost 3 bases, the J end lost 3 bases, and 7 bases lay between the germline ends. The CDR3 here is CASSLGTTDTQYF. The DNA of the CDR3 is TGTGCCAGCAGCTTGGGCACTACAGATACGCAGTATTTT.

The CDR3 coding sequence is TGCGCCAGCAGCTTGAGGCCGAAATCGGGACTAGCGGGGGTCAGGAACACCGGGGAGCTGTTTTTT. This translates into CASSLRPKSGLAGVRNTGELFF. The J gene is TRBJ2-2, the V gene TRBV5-1, with TRBD2 matching over 14 bases. V lost 1 base and J lost 1; bases outside the gene matches: 15. CDR1 and CDR2 from the germline V gene are SGHRS and YFSETQ. The CDR3 is 22 amino acids.

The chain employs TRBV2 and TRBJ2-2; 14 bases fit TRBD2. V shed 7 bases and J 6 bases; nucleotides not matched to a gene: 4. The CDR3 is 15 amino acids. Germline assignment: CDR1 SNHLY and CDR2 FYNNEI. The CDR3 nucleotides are TGTGCCAGCAATGGACTAGCGGGGGGACCCGGGGAGCTGTTTTTT. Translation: CASNGLAGGPGELFF.

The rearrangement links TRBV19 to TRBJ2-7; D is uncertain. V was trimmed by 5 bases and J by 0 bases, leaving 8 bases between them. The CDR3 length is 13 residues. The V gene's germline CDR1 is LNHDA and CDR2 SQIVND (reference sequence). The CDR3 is CASSEQNSYEQYF. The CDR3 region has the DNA TGTGCCAGTAGTGAACAGAACTCCTACGAGCAGTACTTC.

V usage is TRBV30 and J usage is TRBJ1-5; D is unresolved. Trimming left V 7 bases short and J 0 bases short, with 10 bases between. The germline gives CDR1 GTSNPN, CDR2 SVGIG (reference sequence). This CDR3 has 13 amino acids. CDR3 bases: TGTGCCTTGGGCCGAGATAGCAATCAGCCCCAGCATTTT. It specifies CALGRDSNQPQHF.

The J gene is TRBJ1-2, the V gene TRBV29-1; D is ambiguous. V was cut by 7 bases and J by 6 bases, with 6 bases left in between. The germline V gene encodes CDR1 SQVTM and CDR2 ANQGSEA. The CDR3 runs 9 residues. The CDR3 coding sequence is TGCAGCGAAGACAATGGCTACACCTTC. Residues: CSEDNGYTF.

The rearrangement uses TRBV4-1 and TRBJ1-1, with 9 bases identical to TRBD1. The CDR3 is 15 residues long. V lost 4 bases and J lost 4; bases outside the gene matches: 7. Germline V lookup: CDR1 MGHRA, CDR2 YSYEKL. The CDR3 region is CASSPGQGSITEAFF. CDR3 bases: TGCGCCAGCAGCCCGGGACAGGGAAGCATCACTGAAGCTTTCTTT.

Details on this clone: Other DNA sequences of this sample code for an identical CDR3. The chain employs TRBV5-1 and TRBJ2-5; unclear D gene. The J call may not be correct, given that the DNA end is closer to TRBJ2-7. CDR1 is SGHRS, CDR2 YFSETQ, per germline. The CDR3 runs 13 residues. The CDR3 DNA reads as TGCGCCAGCAGCTTGGGCCAGAACTACGAGCAGTACTTC. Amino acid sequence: CASSLGQNYEQYF.

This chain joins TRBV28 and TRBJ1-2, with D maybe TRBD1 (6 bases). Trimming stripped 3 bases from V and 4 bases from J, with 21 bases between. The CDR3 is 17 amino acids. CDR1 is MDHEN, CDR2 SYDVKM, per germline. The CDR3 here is CASSFSGAIISGYGYTF. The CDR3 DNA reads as TGTGCCAGCAGTTTTTCAGGGGCGATTATATCCGGCTATGGCTACACCTTC.

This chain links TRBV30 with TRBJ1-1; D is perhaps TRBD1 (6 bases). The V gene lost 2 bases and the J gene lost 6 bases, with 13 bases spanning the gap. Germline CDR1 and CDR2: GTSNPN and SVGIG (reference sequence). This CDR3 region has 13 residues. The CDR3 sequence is CAWSRSGGPEAFF. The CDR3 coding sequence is TGTGCCTGGAGTCGCTCGGGGGGCCCTGAAGCTTTCTTT.

The CDR3 sequence: CAISESSGLAGSSYNEQFF. The CDR3 nucleotides are TGTGCCATCAGTGAGTCATCGGGACTCGCGGGAAGCTCCTACAATGAGCAGTTCTTC. V usage is TRBV10-3 and J usage is TRBJ2-1; the D gene is possibly TRBD2 (6 bases). Trimming took off 0 bases at V and 0 bases at J, with 18 bases between the two ends. In germline, CDR1 is ENHRY, CDR2 SYGVKD. This CDR3 has 19 amino acids.

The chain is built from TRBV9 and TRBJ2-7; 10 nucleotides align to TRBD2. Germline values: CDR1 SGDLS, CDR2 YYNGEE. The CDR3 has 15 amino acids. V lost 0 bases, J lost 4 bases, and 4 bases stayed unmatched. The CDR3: CASSVGWTSGYEQYF. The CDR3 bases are TGTGCCAGCAGCGTAGGCTGGACTAGCGGTTACGAGCAGTACTTC. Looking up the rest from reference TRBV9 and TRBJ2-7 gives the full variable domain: DSGVTQTPKHLITATGQRVTLRCSPRSGDLSVYWYQQSLDQGLQFLIQYYNGEERAKGNILERFSAQQFPDLHSELNLSSLELGDSALYFCASSVGWTSGYEQYFGPGTRLTVT.

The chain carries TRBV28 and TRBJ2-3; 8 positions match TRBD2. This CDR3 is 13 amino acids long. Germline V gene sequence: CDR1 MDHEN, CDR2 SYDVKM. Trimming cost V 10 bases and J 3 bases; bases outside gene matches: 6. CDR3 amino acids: CAMAASGTDTQYF. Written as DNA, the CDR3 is TGTGCCATGGCGGCTAGCGGGACAGATACGCAGTATTTT.

The CDR3 is CASSRDRDGELFF. CDR3 nucleotides: TGTGCCAGCAGCAGGGACAGGGACGGGGAGCTGTTTTTT. V gene TRBV6-5 combines with J gene TRBJ2-2, with 9 bases matching TRBD1. The CDR3 spans 13 residues. With 6 bases clipped from V and 7 bases from J, the junction kept 3 bases outside the gene matches. Germline V CDR1 and CDR2: MNHEY, SVGAGI.